This TCR beta chain comes out of a study of blood T cell repertoires in COVID-19. The CDR3 length is 16 residues. V shed 7 bases, J shed 0 bases, and the junction held 6 bases outside the gene matches. Germline CDR1 and CDR2: MDHEN and SYDVKM. Sequencing used immunoSEQ multiplex PCR; TCRdb keeps in-frame clones, though not all of them. Of 150,000 to 200,000 clones in the sample, approximately 82% were seen once. The sequenced material came from peripheral blood. The chain recombines TRBV28 with TRBJ2-1; the match to TRBD2 covers 10 bases. This receptor was taken from a middle-aged woman with COVID-19, enrolled during active disease. CDR3 loop: CASNSASGSSYNEQFF. The CDR3 DNA follows: TGTGCCAGCAATTCAGCTAGCGGGAGCTCCTACAATGAGCAGTTCTTC.